The 8 T cell receptor beta chains in this list originate from one sample, sequenced in a study of blood T cell repertoires in COVID-19. Clones were sequenced by immunoSEQ multiplex PCR, and TCRdb holds only the in-frame ones, with some missing. The table lists a few hundred thousand clones, over 75% of them singletons, with 3% to 4% in the top ten. Sequenced sample: PBMCs or T cells enriched from blood (not recorded which). All receptors come from a woman between 18 and 29 years old in a cohort exposed to, infected with or recovered from COVID-19 (not recorded which).

The chain joins TRBV19 to TRBJ1-1; D call uncertain. The CDR3 sequence is 14 residues long. In germline, CDR1 is LNHDA, CDR2 SQIVND (reference sequence). V shed 4 bases and J shed 1 base, with 10 bases lying between them. CDR3 coding DNA: TGTGCCAGTAGTACAGAGACGGGGAACACTGAAGCTTTCTTT. Its protein is CASSTETGNTEAFF.

This chain uses TRBV29-1 with TRBJ1-1; possible D gene TRBD1, 5 bases. V was pared by 7 bases and J by 1 base, with 13 bases between. CDR1 is SQVTM and CDR2 is ANQGSEA in the germline V gene. The CDR3 is made up of 13 amino acids. The CDR3 reads CSAGHSSNTEAFF. The CDR3 DNA follows: TGCAGCGCCGGACATAGCTCGAACACTGAAGCTTTCTTT. The entire variable domain, with the rest obtained from reference TRBV29-1 and TRBJ1-1, is as follows: SAVISQKPSRDICQRGTSLTIQCQVDSQVTMMFWYRQQPGQSLTLIATANQGSEATYESGFVIDKFPISRPNLTFSTLTVSNMSPEDSSIYLCSAGHSSNTEAFFGQGTRLTVV.

The V call is TRBV2, the J call TRBJ2-1, with 9 bases aligning to TRBD1. The CDR3 has 15 amino acids. The V gene end was trimmed by 6 bases and the J gene end by 2 bases; junction bases not matched to a gene: 5. Germline CDR1 reads SNHLY; CDR2 reads FYNNEI. The CDR3 spells CASSGQGLPYNEQFF. The CDR3 DNA is TGTGCCAGCAGCGGACAGGGGCTTCCCTACAATGAGCAGTTCTTC.

This clone has more than one count but fewer than ten. The chain carries TRBV7-9 and TRBJ1-3; possible D gene TRBD1, 6 bases. CDR1 is SEHNR and CDR2 is FQNEAQ in the germline V gene (reference sequence). Deletions cut 9 bases from V and 0 bases from J, with 9 bases between. This CDR3 region has 13 residues. CDR3 protein: CARGQSSGNTIYF. The CDR3 DNA is TGTGCCAGAGGACAGAGCTCTGGAAACACCATATATTTT.

This clone was observed once. The chain links TRBV12-3 or TRBV12-4 to TRBJ1-1; 8 bases are shared with TRBD1. CDR3 size: 13 residues. J lost 11 bases, V lost 5 bases, and 10 bases had no gene match. CDR3 protein: CASSEVGQGKAFF. DNA of the CDR3: TGTGCCAGCAGTGAAGTTGGACAGGGTAAGGCTTTCTTT.

As to this clone: The same CDR3 arises from other DNA sequences in this sample as well. The chain has TRBV5-1 and TRBJ1-1, with D uncertain. V shed 0 bases and J shed 1 base, with 7 bases lying between them. Per germline, CDR1 SGHRS and CDR2 YFSETQ. This CDR3 has 14 amino acids. The CDR3 coding sequence is TGCGCCAGCAGCTTGGTCCCGGGGAACACTGAAGCTTTCTTT. Encoded protein: CASSLVPGNTEAFF.

The V call is TRBV9, the J call TRBJ2-1; tentative D call: TRBD2 (6 bases). CDR1 and CDR2 from the germline V gene are SGDLS and YYNGEE. V was trimmed by 3 bases and J by 3 bases, leaving 13 bases between them. The CDR3 totals 15 residues. CDR3 residues: CASSGDSGIYNEQFF. As DNA, the CDR3 is TGTGCCAGCAGCGGGGACTCAGGCATCTACAATGAGCAGTTCTTC.

In its sample, this clone was seen once. The chain recombines TRBV27 with TRBJ1-1; D uncertain. Trimming removed 1 base from V and 5 bases from J, with 8 bases in between. Germline V gene lookup returns CDR1 MNHEY and CDR2 SMNVEV (reference sequence). The CDR3 sequence is 13 residues long. This CDR3 reads CASSLFVSTEAFF. Written as DNA, the CDR3 is TGTGCCAGCAGTTTATTTGTTTCGACTGAAGCTTTCTTT.